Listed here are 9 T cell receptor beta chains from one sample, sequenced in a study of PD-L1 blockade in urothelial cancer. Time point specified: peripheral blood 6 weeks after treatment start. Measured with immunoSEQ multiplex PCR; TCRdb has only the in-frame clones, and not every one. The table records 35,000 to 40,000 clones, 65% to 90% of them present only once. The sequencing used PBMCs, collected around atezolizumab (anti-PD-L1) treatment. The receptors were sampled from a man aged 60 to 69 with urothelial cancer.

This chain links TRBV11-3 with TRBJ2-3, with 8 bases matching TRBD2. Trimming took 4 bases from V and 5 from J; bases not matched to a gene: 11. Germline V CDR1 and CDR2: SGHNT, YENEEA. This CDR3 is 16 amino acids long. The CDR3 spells CASSSSGGGLGDTQYF. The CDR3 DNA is TGTGCCAGCAGCTCCTCAGGCGGGGGGCTAGGAGATACGCAGTATTTT. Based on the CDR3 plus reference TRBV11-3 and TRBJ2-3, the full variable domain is EAGVVQSPRYKIIEKKQPVAFWCNPISGHNTLYWYLQNLGQGPELLIRYENEEAVDDSQLPKDRFSAERLKGVDSTLKIQPAELGDSAVYLCASSSSGGGLGDTQYFGPGTRLTVL.

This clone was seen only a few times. As DNA, the CDR3 is TGTGCCAGTAGTCAGACAGGGGGCCGTGGCTACACCTTC. Its translation is CASSQTGGRGYTF. This chain links TRBV19 with TRBJ1-2; 10 positions agree with TRBD1. J gave up 7 bases and V 5 bases, and 4 bases lay outside the gene matches. CDR3 length: 13 residues. Germline-derived CDR1 and CDR2 are LNHDA and SQIVND (reference sequence).

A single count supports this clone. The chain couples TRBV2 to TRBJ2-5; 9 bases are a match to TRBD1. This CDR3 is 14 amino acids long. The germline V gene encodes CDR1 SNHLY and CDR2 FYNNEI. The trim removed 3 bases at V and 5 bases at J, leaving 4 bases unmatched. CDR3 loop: CASSDWDREETQYF. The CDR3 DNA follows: TGTGCCAGCAGTGATTGGGACAGGGAGGAGACCCAGTACTTC.

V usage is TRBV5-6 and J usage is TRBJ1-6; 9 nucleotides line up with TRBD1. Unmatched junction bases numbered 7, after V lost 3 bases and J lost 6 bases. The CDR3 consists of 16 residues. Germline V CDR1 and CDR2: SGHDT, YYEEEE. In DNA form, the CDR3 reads TGTGCCAGCAGCTCAACCCGGGACAGGGTTAATTCACCCCTCCACTTT. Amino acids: CASSSTRDRVNSPLHF.

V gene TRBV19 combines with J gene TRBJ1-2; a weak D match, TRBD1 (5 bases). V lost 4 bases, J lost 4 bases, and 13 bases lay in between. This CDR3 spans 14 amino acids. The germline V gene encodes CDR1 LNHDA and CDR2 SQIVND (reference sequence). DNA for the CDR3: TGTGCCAGTAGTACCCGGGGGGGGAGCTATGGCTACACCTTC. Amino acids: CASSTRGGSYGYTF.

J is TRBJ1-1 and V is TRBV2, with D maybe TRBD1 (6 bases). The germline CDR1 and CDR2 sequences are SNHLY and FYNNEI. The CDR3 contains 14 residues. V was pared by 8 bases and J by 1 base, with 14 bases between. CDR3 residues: CASLTGFGNTEAFF. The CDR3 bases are TGTGCCAGCCTTACAGGGTTCGGGAACACTGAAGCTTTCTTT.

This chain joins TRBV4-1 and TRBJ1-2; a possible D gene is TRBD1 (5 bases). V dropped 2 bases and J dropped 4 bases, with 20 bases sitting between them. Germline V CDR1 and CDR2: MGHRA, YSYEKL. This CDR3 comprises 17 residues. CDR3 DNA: TGCGCCAGCAGCCAATTTCGGGACTCGTTGGGGGTCTATGGCTACACCTTC. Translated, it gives CASSQFRDSLGVYGYTF.

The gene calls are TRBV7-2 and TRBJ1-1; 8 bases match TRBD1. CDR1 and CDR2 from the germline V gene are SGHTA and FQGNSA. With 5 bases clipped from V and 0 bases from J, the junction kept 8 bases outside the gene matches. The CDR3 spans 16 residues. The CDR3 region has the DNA TGTGCCAGCAGCACCGGGACAGGAGTTATGAACACTGAAGCTTTCTTT. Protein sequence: CASSTGTGVMNTEAFF.

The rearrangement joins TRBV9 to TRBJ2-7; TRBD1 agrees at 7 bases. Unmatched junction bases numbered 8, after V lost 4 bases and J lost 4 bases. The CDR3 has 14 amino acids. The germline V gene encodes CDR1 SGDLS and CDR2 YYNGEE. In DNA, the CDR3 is TGTGCCAGCAGCCCGACCGGGACAGCTTACGAGCAGTACTTC. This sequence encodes CASSPTGTAYEQYF.